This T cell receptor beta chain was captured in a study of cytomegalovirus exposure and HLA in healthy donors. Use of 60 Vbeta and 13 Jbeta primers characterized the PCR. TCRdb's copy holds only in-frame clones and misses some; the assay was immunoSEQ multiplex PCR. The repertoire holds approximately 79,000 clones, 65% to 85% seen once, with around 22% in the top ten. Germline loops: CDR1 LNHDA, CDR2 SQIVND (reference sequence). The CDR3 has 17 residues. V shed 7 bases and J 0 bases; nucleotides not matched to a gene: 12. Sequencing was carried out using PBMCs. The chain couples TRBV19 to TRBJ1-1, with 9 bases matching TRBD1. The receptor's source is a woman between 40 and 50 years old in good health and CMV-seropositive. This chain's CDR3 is CASTQARGQGMNTEAFF. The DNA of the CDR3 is TGTGCCAGTACCCAGGCCAGGGGACAGGGTATGAACACTGAAGCTTTCTTT.